This passage covers 30 T cell receptor beta chains from one sample sequenced in a study of blood T cell repertoires in COVID-19. This table comes from immunoSEQ multiplex PCR, and its TCRdb copy is limited to in-frame clones, with some not included. This table holds about 250,000 clones, around 86% found once. Sequencing was carried out using peripheral blood. These receptors were taken from a woman aged 40 to 50 who had recovered from COVID-19.

The chain couples TRBV11-2 to TRBJ1-1; a possible D gene is TRBD1 (5 bases). This CDR3 is built from 14 residues. Between the trimmed V and J ends, which lost 2 bases and 5 bases, there was a span of 12 bases. CDR1 and CDR2 from the germline V gene are SGHAT and FQNNGV. CDR3 amino acids: CASSLQGGNTEAFF. The DNA of the CDR3 is TGTGCCAGCAGCTTACAGGGAGGAAATACTGAAGCTTTCTTT.

The rearrangement links TRBV7-6 to TRBJ1-6; 8 bases align to TRBD1. The CDR3 is 16 residues long. Losses at the gene ends were 2 bases for V and 6 bases for J; bases not matched to a gene: 6. Germline V lookup: CDR1 SGHVS, CDR2 FNYEAQ. The CDR3 region is CASSLLGQGVNSPLHF. DNA for the CDR3: TGTGCCAGCAGCTTACTCGGACAGGGAGTTAATTCACCCCTCCACTTT.

V usage is TRBV2 and J usage is TRBJ2-2; possibly TRBD1 for D (6 bases). The V and J ends lost 2 bases and 6 bases respectively, with 7 bases between them. The CDR3 totals 13 residues. Germline V gives CDR1 SNHLY, CDR2 FYNNEI. The chain's CDR3 is CASSEQGSGELFF. As DNA, the CDR3 is TGTGCCAGCAGTGAACAGGGGTCCGGGGAGCTGTTTTTT.

The CDR3 bases are TGTGCCAGTAGTATCACTAGCGGGGCCCTTACCTACGAGCAGTACTTC. Translated: CASSITSGALTYEQYF. The V call is TRBV19, the J call TRBJ2-7; 10 nucleotides line up with TRBD2. The CDR3 loop spans 16 amino acids. CDR1 and CDR2 from the germline V gene are LNHDA and SQIVND (reference sequence). V shed 3 bases and J 2 bases; nucleotides not matched to a gene: 7.

This chain connects TRBV24-1 to TRBJ2-3, with D perhaps TRBD2 (6 bases). Germline lookup yields CDR1 KGHDR and CDR2 SFDVKD. V shed 6 bases and J shed 6 bases, with 15 bases lying between them. This CDR3 has 14 amino acids. Here the CDR3 DNA reads TGTGCCACCAGTTTGCGGGGTGGGGCCGATACGCAGTATTTT. Encoded protein: CATSLRGGADTQYF.

This clone was found once. The rearrangement links TRBV7-3 to TRBJ1-1, with a tentative D call TRBD1 (6 bases). The V end was cut by 2 bases, the J end by 5 bases, with 15 bases between. The CDR3 loop spans 15 amino acids. Germline V lookup: CDR1 SGHTA, CDR2 FQGTGA. The CDR3 loop reads CASSLEGGPGTEAFF. The DNA of the CDR3 is TGTGCCAGCAGCTTAGAGGGGGGGCCCGGAACTGAAGCTTTCTTT.

The chain employs TRBV14 and TRBJ2-6; unclear D gene. The CDR3 sequence is 13 residues long. V was trimmed by 3 bases and J by 3 bases, leaving 3 bases between them. Germline CDR1 SGHDN, CDR2 FVKESK. The CDR3 sequence is CASSQYGANVLTF. The CDR3 nucleotides read TGTGCCAGCAGCCAGTATGGGGCCAACGTCCTGACTTTC.

A single count supports this clone. The J gene is TRBJ2-5, the V gene TRBV7-2; TRBD1 agrees at 8 bases. The CDR3 length is 15 residues. CDR1 and CDR2 (germline): SGHTA, FQGNSA. V trimming: 5 bases; J trimming: 5 bases; junction bases outside the gene matches: 10. CDR3 sequence: CASSTRQGTWETQYF. CDR3 sequence (DNA): TGTGCCAGCAGCACCCGACAGGGGACCTGGGAGACCCAGTACTTC.

The chain is built from TRBV12-3 or TRBV12-4 and TRBJ2-3; D not resolved. The V end was cut by 2 bases, the J end by 4 bases, with 7 bases between. The CDR3 loop spans 13 amino acids. The CDR3 DNA is TGTGCCAGCAGTTTACGGAGCGCAGATACGCAGTATTTT. Translated: CASSLRSADTQYF.

The chain has TRBV5-1 and TRBJ2-7; tentatively, D is TRBD2 (6 bases). The germline gives CDR1 SGHRS, CDR2 YFSETQ. This CDR3 comprises 15 residues. V lost 6 bases, J lost 9 bases, and 25 bases lay in between. CDR3 sequence: CASMRSGSPTDRQYF. The DNA of the CDR3 is TGCGCCAGCATGAGGTCCGGGAGCCCAACCGACCGGCAGTACTTC. The full variable domain, in which reference TRBV5-1 and TRBJ2-7 provide the parts outside the CDR3, is KAGVTQTPRYLIKTRGQQVTLSCSPISGHRSVSWYQQTPGQGLQFLFEYFSETQRNKGNFPGRFSGRQFSNSRSEMNVSTLELGDSALYLCASMRSGSPTDRQYFGPGTRLTVT.

This rearrangement joins TRBV25-1 to TRBJ2-7, with D possibly matching TRBD1 (6 bases). Deletions cut 2 bases from V and 4 bases from J, with 15 bases between. This CDR3 contains 15 residues. Germline values: CDR1 MGHDK, CDR2 SYGVNS. This CDR3 is CASSELDETGYEQYF. CDR3 DNA sequence: TGTGCCAGCAGTGAACTAGACGAGACAGGATACGAGCAGTACTTC.

For the CDR3, the DNA is TGTGCCAGCAGTACCGGGACAGGGGTGACTGAAAAACTGTTTTTT. Amino acids: CASSTGTGVTEKLFF. The V and J genes are TRBV6-6 and TRBJ1-4; TRBD1 agrees at 10 bases. Germline trimming cut 5 bases from V and 7 bases from J; bases unmatched to any gene: 7. The CDR3 is 15 residues long. The V gene's germline CDR1 is MNHNY and CDR2 SVGAGI (reference sequence).

This chain connects TRBV28 to TRBJ1-1; D perhaps matches TRBD1 (5 bases). Germline CDR1 reads MDHEN; CDR2 reads SYDVKM. V lost 5 bases and J 4 bases, leaving 17 bases between the germline ends. This CDR3 is 15 amino acids long. The CDR3 DNA is TGTGCCAGCAGTACCGCGCCGCAGGGTGGCACTGAAGCTTTCTTT. Protein: CASSTAPQGGTEAFF. Full variable domain (missing parts from reference TRBV28 and TRBJ1-1): DVKVTQSSRYLVKRTGEKVFLECVQDMDHENMFWYRQDPGLGLRLIYFSYDVKMKEKGDIPEGYSVSREKKERFSLILESASTNQTSMYLCASSTAPQGGTEAFFGQGTRLTVV.

V and J are TRBV28 and TRBJ2-7, with 7 bases that match TRBD2. With 2 bases clipped from V and 4 bases from J, the junction kept 8 bases outside the gene matches. CDR3 length equals 15 residues. CDR1 is MDHEN and CDR2 is SYDVKM in the germline V gene. In nucleotides, the CDR3 is TGTGCCAGCAGTTTACGGGGGGACTTTAGTTACGAGCAGTACTTC. This translates into CASSLRGDFSYEQYF.

This clone was observed a few times. The V and J genes are TRBV11-3 and TRBJ1-6, with D hard to call. V was cut by 4 bases and J by 9 bases, with 10 bases left in between. Germline V gene lookup returns CDR1 SGHNT and CDR2 YENEEA. CDR3 length: 13 amino acids. The CDR3 loop is CASSWLEFSPLHF. Written as DNA, the CDR3 is TGTGCCAGCAGCTGGCTGGAGTTTTCACCCCTCCACTTT. Combining the CDR3 with reference TRBV11-3 and TRBJ1-6 gives the whole variable domain EAGVVQSPRYKIIEKKQPVAFWCNPISGHNTLYWYLQNLGQGPELLIRYENEEAVDDSQLPKDRFSAERLKGVDSTLKIQPAELGDSAVYLCASSWLEFSPLHFGNGTRLTVT.

J is TRBJ2-7 and V is TRBV7-9; TRBD2 agrees at 10 bases. J was trimmed by 5 bases and V by 0 bases; bases with no gene match: 4. The CDR3 loop spans 15 amino acids. Germline V CDR1 and CDR2: SEHNR, FQNEAQ (reference sequence). CDR3 nucleotide sequence: TGTGCCAGCAGCTTAGCTCTAGCGGGAGCCCACGAGCAGTACTTC. Amino acid sequence: CASSLALAGAHEQYF.

The V call is TRBV27, the J call TRBJ2-3; TRBD2 agrees at 9 bases. The germline V gene has CDR1 MNHEY and CDR2 SMNVEV (reference sequence). Trimming cost V 9 bases and J 4 bases; bases outside gene matches: 11. CDR3 length: 15 amino acids. CDR3 in amino acids: CASALSGSVADTQYF. For the CDR3, the DNA is TGTGCCAGTGCACTTAGCGGGAGTGTCGCAGATACGCAGTATTTT.

The chain employs TRBV5-1 and TRBJ1-4; 8 bases map to TRBD1. J gave up 8 bases and V 7 bases, and 10 bases lay outside the gene matches. Germline CDR1 is SGHRS and CDR2 is YFSETQ. The CDR3 is made up of 14 amino acids. The CDR3: CASEFNRGWEKLFF. The CDR3 DNA reads as TGCGCCAGCGAATTCAACAGGGGGTGGGAAAAACTGTTTTTT.

The chain combines TRBV6-5 with TRBJ1-2; D is perhaps TRBD1 (5 bases). This CDR3 is built from 12 residues. Germline CDR1 reads MNHEY; CDR2 reads SVGAGI. The ends were cut back, 7 bases at V and 5 bases at J, with 11 bases in the middle. CDR3 sequence reads: CASTQGVYGYTF. Written as DNA, the CDR3 is TGTGCCAGCACCCAGGGCGTGTATGGCTACACCTTC.

The count of this clone is one. Here the CDR3 reads CASSPKWRGNEKLFF. The CDR3 coding sequence is TGTGCCAGCAGCCCGAAGTGGCGGGGTAATGAAAAACTGTTTTTT. This chain connects TRBV3-1 (or the pseudogene TRBV3-2) to TRBJ1-4, with unresolved D. From germline, CDR1 is LGHDT and CDR2 YNNKEL (reference sequence). Trimming shortened V by 4 bases and J by 4 bases, and 13 bases separated the two germline ends. CDR3 length: 15 residues.

This clone was seen just once. The chain couples TRBV5-1 to TRBJ2-7; tentatively, D is TRBD1 (6 bases). Trimming took 7 bases from V and 3 from J, leaving 17 bases between them. Germline-derived CDR1 and CDR2 are SGHRS and YFSETQ. There are 14 residues in the CDR3. The DNA for the CDR3 is TGCGCCAGCCAACCCCCGGACAGTAACTACGAGCAGTACTTC. It encodes CASQPPDSNYEQYF.

The J gene is TRBJ2-3, the V gene TRBV10-3; 9 bases are a match to TRBD2. Trimming at V came to 5 bases and at J to 6 bases, leaving 9 bases not matched to a gene. Germline assignment: CDR1 ENHRY and CDR2 SYGVKD. This CDR3 is 15 amino acids long. CDR3 residues: CAISTLAGVIDTQYF. In nucleotides, the CDR3 is TGTGCCATCAGTACCTTAGCGGGAGTTATCGATACGCAGTATTTT.

The chain uses TRBV9 and TRBJ2-7, with 9 bases fitting TRBD1. The germline gives CDR1 SGDLS, CDR2 YYNGEE. The V gene end was trimmed by 0 bases and the J gene end by 5 bases; junction bases not matched to a gene: 6. The CDR3 spans 15 residues. The CDR3 is CASSVGTGEIHEQYF. In DNA, the CDR3 is TGTGCCAGCAGCGTAGGGACAGGGGAGATCCACGAGCAGTACTTC.

The chain joins TRBV12-3 or TRBV12-4 to TRBJ2-1; tentative D call: TRBD2 (6 bases). V lost 6 bases and J lost 10, with 16 bases in between. The CDR3 is 13 residues long. The CDR3 coding sequence is TGTGCCAGCAGCCGGGACTTGCTTCGAGAGCAGTTCTTC. It specifies CASSRDLLREQFF.

The chain uses TRBV27 and TRBJ1-2, with D perhaps TRBD1 (6 bases). There are 15 residues in the CDR3. The germline V gene has CDR1 MNHEY and CDR2 SMNVEV (reference sequence). V lost 7 bases and J 5 bases, leaving 20 bases between the germline ends. This CDR3 reads CASTPGGARGYGYTF. CDR3 in DNA: TGTGCCAGCACCCCGGGGGGGGCGCGGGGGTATGGCTACACCTTC.

The chain uses TRBV6-5 and TRBJ2-2, with 9 bases fitting TRBD1. The V gene's germline CDR1 is MNHEY and CDR2 SVGAGI. J lost 8 bases, V lost 5 bases, and 6 bases had no gene match. The CDR3 totals 14 residues. The CDR3 loop reads CASSLWTGEGELFF. The CDR3 nucleotides read TGTGCCAGCAGTCTTTGGACAGGGGAGGGGGAGCTGTTTTTT.

This rearrangement joins TRBV6-5 to TRBJ1-6; D ambiguous. V was cut by 6 bases and J by 5 bases, with 14 bases left in between. The CDR3 is made up of 15 amino acids. Germline assignment: CDR1 MNHEY and CDR2 SVGAGI. This CDR3 is CASSLQWPNNSPLHF. CDR3 nucleotide sequence: TGTGCCAGCAGCCTACAGTGGCCTAATAATTCACCCCTCCACTTT.

The rearrangement links TRBV15 to TRBJ2-7, with TRBD1 matching over 7 bases. V was pared by 0 bases and J by 3 bases, with 5 bases of the junction left unmatched. Germline V gene sequence: CDR1 LNHNV, CDR2 YYDKDF (reference sequence). This CDR3 region has 15 residues. The CDR3 is CATSRDYGDSYEQYF. The CDR3 coding sequence is TGTGCCACCAGCAGAGATTACGGGGACAGCTACGAGCAGTACTTC.

This sequence joins TRBV5-4 and TRBJ1-6, with TRBD1 identical over 9 bases. This CDR3 contains 17 residues. Germline V gives CDR1 SGHNT, CDR2 YYREEE (reference sequence). The junction had 13 bases not matched to a gene; V was cut back by 4 bases and J by 8 bases. For the CDR3, the DNA is TGTGCCAGCAGCCGGTTAAGCGGACAGGGGATGGATTCACCCCTCCACTTT. This sequence encodes CASSRLSGQGMDSPLHF.

This clone appeared a single time. This chain links TRBV11-2 with TRBJ2-3; tentative D call: TRBD2 (7 bases). The V and J ends lost 5 bases and 0 bases respectively, with 18 bases between them. The CDR3 is 17 residues long. The germline gives CDR1 SGHAT, CDR2 FQNNGV. This CDR3 is CASSPGQHSGSTDTQYF. The CDR3 DNA sequence: TGTGCCAGCAGCCCTGGACAGCATAGCGGGAGCACAGATACGCAGTATTTT.